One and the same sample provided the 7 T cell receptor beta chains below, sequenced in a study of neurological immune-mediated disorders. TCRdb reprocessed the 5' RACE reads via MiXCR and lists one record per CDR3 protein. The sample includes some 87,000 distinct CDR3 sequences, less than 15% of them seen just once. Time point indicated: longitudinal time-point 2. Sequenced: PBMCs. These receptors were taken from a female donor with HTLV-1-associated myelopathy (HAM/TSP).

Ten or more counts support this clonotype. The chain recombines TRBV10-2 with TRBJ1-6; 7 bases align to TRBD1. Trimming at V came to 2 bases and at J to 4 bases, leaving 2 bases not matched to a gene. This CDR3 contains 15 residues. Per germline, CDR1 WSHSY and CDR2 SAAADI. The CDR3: CASSEAGQYNSPLHF. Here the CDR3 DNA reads TGCGCCAGCAGTGAGGCGGGACAGTATAATTCACCCCTCCACTTT.

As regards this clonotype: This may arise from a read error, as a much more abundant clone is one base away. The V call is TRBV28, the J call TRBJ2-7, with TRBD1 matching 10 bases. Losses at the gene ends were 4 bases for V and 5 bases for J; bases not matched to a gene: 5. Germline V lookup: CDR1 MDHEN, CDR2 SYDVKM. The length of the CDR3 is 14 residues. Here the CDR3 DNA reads TGTGCCAGCAGTTCGGGACAGGGGATCCACGAGCAGTACTTC. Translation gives CASSSGQGIHEQYF.

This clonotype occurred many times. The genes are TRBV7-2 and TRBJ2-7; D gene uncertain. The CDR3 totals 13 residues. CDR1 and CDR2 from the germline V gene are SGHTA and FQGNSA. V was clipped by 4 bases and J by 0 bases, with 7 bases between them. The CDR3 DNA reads TGTGCCAGCAGCTCCCAAAACTCCTACGAGCAGTACTTC. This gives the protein CASSSQNSYEQYF.

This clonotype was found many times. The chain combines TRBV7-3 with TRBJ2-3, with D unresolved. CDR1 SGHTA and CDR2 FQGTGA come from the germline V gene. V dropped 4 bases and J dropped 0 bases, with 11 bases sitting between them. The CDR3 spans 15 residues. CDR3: CASSSYPSSTDTQYF. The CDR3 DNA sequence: TGTGCCAGCAGCTCCTACCCGTCTAGCACAGATACGCAGTATTTT.

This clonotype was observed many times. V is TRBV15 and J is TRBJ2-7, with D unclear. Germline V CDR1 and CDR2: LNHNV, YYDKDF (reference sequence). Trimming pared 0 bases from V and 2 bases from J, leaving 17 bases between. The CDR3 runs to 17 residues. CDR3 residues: CATSRDLEWAGAYEQYF. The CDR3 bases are TGTGCCACCAGCAGAGATCTAGAGTGGGCAGGAGCCTACGAGCAGTACTTC. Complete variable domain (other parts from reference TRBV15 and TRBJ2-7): DAMVIQNPRYQVTQFGKPVTLSCSQTLNHNVMYWYQQKSSQAPKLLFHYYDKDFNNEADTPDNFQSRRPNTSFCFLDIRSPGLGDTAMYLCATSRDLEWAGAYEQYFGPGTRLTVT.

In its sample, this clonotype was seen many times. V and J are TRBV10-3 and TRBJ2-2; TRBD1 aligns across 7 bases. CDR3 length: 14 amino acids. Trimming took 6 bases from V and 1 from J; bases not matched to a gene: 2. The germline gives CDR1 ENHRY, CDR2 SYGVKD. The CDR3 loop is CAIRGTVNTGELFF. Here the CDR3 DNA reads TGTGCCATCAGGGGGACAGTGAACACCGGGGAGCTGTTTTTT.

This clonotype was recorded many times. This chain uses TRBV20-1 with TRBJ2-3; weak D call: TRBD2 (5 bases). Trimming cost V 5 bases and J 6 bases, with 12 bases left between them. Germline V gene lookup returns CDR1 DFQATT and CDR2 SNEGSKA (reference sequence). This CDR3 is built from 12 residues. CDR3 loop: CSAPLARDTQYF. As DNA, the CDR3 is TGCAGTGCTCCTCTAGCCAGGGATACGCAGTATTTT.